This T cell receptor (beta chain) was sequenced in a study of T cells in Graves' hyperthyroidism and ophthalmopathy. Amplification of TCR beta CDR3 regions was performed using RNA transcripts as template. First-round RT-PCR with HTBI primers amplified the TCR CDR3 region. Each CDR3 protein gets one entry after TCRdb re-called the multiplex PCR reads with MiXCR. The repertoire holds approximately 500,000 distinct CDR3 sequences, with 40% to 55% as singletons. Graves' hyperthyroidism showing no ophthalmopathy progression within 18 months was considered stable. Subjects aged 18 to 65 presented with newly diagnosed hyperthyroidism of less than 2 months' duration. Exclusion criteria comprised uncontrolled infection, other autoimmune disease, pregnancy or lactation. Diagnosis rested on symptoms, serum thyroxine and TRAb, thyroid ultrasound, and orbital computed tomography. The CDR3 length is 18 residues. Germline V gene lookup returns CDR1 SEHNR and CDR2 FQNEAQ (reference sequence). Trimming removed 5 bases from V and 5 bases from J; junction bases left unmatched: 10.

The TCR originated in a woman aged 18-35 years with Graves' hyperthyroidism. The sample consisted of peripheral blood or thyroid tissue (not recorded which). The chain uses TRBV7-9 and TRBJ2-2; 14 nucleotides line up with TRBD2. Written as DNA, the CDR3 is TGTGCCAGCAGCCTCCAAGGACTAGCGGGAGGTGGGACCGGGGAGCTGTTTTTT. It yields the protein CASSLQGLAGGGTGELFF.